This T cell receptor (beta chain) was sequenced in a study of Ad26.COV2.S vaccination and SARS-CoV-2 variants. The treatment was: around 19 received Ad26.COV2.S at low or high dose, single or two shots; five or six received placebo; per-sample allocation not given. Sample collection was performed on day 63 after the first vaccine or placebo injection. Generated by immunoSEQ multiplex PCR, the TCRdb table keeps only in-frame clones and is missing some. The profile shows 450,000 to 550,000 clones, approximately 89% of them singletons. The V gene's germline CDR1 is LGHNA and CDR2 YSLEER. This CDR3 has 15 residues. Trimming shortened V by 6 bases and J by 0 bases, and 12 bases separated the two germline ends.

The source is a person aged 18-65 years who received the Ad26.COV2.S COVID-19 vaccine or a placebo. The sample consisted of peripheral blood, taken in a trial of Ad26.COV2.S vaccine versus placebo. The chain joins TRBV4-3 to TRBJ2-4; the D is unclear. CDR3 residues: CASSLGPGAKNIQYF. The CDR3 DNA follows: TGCGCCAGCAGTCTGGGTCCGGGAGCCAAAAACATTCAGTACTTC.